The next 31 T cell receptor beta chains were all read from a single sample in a study of blood T cells in healthy people across ages. Then a second PCR, running about 6 to 11 cycles, was carried out with a sample-barcoded 5' primer and a J-beta primer mix. TCRdb passed the 5' RACE reads through MiXCR, listing each CDR3 protein once. Altogether nearly 800,000 distinct CDR3 sequences are present, around 50% being singletons, with the ten largest covering roughly 26%. The source material was blood. Every receptor here comes from a man aged 40-49 years in good health.

The V gene is TRBV7-9, the J gene TRBJ2-7; D gene unclear. This CDR3 has 11 amino acids. CDR1 and CDR2 (germline): SEHNR, FQNEAQ (reference sequence). V was cut by 4 bases and J by 6 bases, with 7 bases left in between. This CDR3 reads CASSSSFEQYF. The CDR3 coding sequence is TGTGCCAGCAGCTCATCTTTCGAGCAGTACTTC.

This clonotype occurred a few times. The chain couples TRBV27 to TRBJ2-3; TRBD2 agrees at 14 bases. CDR1 is MNHEY and CDR2 is SMNVEV in the germline V gene (reference sequence). V was pared by 6 bases and J by 5 bases, with 4 bases of the junction left unmatched. The CDR3 contains 15 residues. The CDR3 region has the DNA TGTGCCAGCAGATTGGGACTAGCGGGGGTAGATACGCAGTATTTT. It yields the protein CASRLGLAGVDTQYF.

This sequence joins TRBV11-2 and TRBJ2-1; D not certain. V was clipped by 0 bases and J by 6 bases, with 3 bases between them. Germline V lookup: CDR1 SGHAT, CDR2 FQNNGV. The CDR3 covers 12 residues. The CDR3 bases are TGTGCCAGCAGCTTAGACGTCAATGAGCAGTTCTTC. It yields the protein CASSLDVNEQFF.

This clonotype appeared a few times. V is TRBV20-1 and J is TRBJ1-6; TRBD1 is a possible D gene (5 bases). The CDR3 runs 14 residues. The germline gives CDR1 DFQATT, CDR2 SNEGSKA (reference sequence). Trimming cost V 6 bases and J 8 bases, with 17 bases left between them. CDR3 protein: CSAKGINWDSPLHF. The CDR3, as DNA: TGCAGTGCCAAGGGGATAAACTGGGATTCACCCCTCCACTTT.

The gene calls are TRBV11-2 and TRBJ2-3; 8 bases agree with TRBD2. Per germline, CDR1 SGHAT and CDR2 FQNNGV. V shed 3 bases, J shed 5 bases, and the junction held 7 bases outside the gene matches. This CDR3 spans 15 amino acids. CDR3 DNA: TGTGCCAGCAGCTTTTCCGGGAGGGCCGGAGATACGCAGTATTTT. This encodes CASSFSGRAGDTQYF.

The chain uses TRBV25-1 and TRBJ2-4, with D perhaps TRBD1 or TRBD2 (6 bases each). CDR1 is MGHDK, CDR2 SYGVNS, per germline. CDR3 size: 15 residues. V lost 3 bases and J 6 bases, leaving 15 bases between the germline ends. DNA for the CDR3: TGTGCCAGCAGTGACGGAGGGGGTATTGGAAACATTCAGTACTTC. Amino acids: CASSDGGGIGNIQYF.

A few counts support this clonotype. The V and J genes are TRBV27 and TRBJ2-4, with D maybe TRBD1 (6 bases). The J call may be wrong; the DNA end is better matched by TRBJ2-7. Germline V gene data show CDR1 as MNHEY and CDR2 as SMNVEV (reference sequence). The CDR3 covers 14 residues. CDR3 protein: CASSFRGKFYEQYF. CDR3 in DNA: TGTGCCAGCAGTTTCAGGGGAAAGTTCTACGAGCAGTACTTC.

The chain uses TRBV20-1 and TRBJ2-5, with 9 bases fitting TRBD2. Germline values: CDR1 DFQATT, CDR2 SNEGSKA (reference sequence). V lost 6 bases, J lost 11 bases, and 16 bases stayed unmatched. This CDR3 region has 14 residues. The CDR3 sequence: CSAKTSGLYNEQYF. DNA for the CDR3: TGCAGTGCGAAGACTAGCGGACTATACAATGAGCAGTACTTC.

A few counts support this clonotype. The chain is built from TRBV5-1 and TRBJ1-2; the D is unclear. This CDR3 comprises 12 residues. Trimming removed 2 bases at V and 4 bases at J, with 6 bases between. From germline, CDR1 is SGHRS and CDR2 YFSETQ. CDR3 DNA sequence: TGCGCCAGCAGCTTATACAGCTATGGCTACACCTTC. This encodes CASSLYSYGYTF.

The V gene is TRBV4-1, the J gene TRBJ1-1, with D perhaps TRBD1 (6 bases). CDR1 is MGHRA and CDR2 is YSYEKL in the germline V gene. Trimming stripped 1 base from V and 3 bases from J, with 9 bases between. The CDR3 spans 14 residues. CDR3 DNA: TGCGCCAGCAGCCAAGTAGGGGGGCACACTGAAGCTTTCTTT. Its protein is CASSQVGGHTEAFF.

The rearrangement joins TRBV24-1 to TRBJ2-3; the match to TRBD2 covers 8 bases. The CDR3 extends over 15 amino acids. The V gene's germline CDR1 is KGHDR and CDR2 SFDVKD. J gave up 4 bases and V 3 bases, and 5 bases lay outside the gene matches. CDR3 amino acids: CATSDPAGVADTQYF. DNA of the CDR3: TGTGCCACCAGTGATCCAGCGGGAGTCGCAGATACGCAGTATTTT.

This clonotype showed up just a few times. The rearrangement links TRBV10-2 to TRBJ2-5; 9 positions agree with TRBD1. V lost 7 bases and J lost 2; bases outside the gene matches: 5. Germline V CDR1 and CDR2: WSHSY, SAAADI. The CDR3 sequence is 14 residues long. This chain's CDR3 is CASTTDRGQETQYF. CDR3 in DNA: TGCGCCAGCACGACGGACAGGGGACAAGAGACCCAGTACTTC.

This clonotype was found many times. The genes are TRBV12-3 or TRBV12-4 and TRBJ2-5; 8 bases are shared with TRBD2. With V trimmed by 6 bases and J by 1 base, 4 bases remained unmatched. This CDR3 is built from 14 residues. CDR3 coding DNA: TGTGCCAGCAGCTTGGGACTAGGCCAAGAGACCCAGTACTTC. This codes for CASSLGLGQETQYF.

V is TRBV20-1 and J is TRBJ2-1; 10 positions match TRBD2. The CDR3 sequence is 14 residues long. From germline, CDR1 is DFQATT and CDR2 SNEGSKA (reference sequence). V was pared by 5 bases and J by 3 bases, with 4 bases of the junction left unmatched. The CDR3 is CSAYTSGNYNEQFF. In DNA, the CDR3 is TGCAGTGCTTATACTAGCGGGAACTACAATGAGCAGTTCTTC.

The rearrangement links TRBV27 to TRBJ1-2, with D perhaps TRBD1 (5 bases). The germline V gene has CDR1 MNHEY and CDR2 SMNVEV (reference sequence). V lost 8 bases and J 5 bases, leaving 18 bases between the germline ends. This CDR3 has 14 amino acids. CDR3 residues: CASQPLGRAYGYTF. CDR3 nucleotides: TGTGCCAGCCAGCCTCTAGGCAGGGCATATGGCTACACCTTC.

V usage is TRBV20-1 and J usage is TRBJ2-7, with a weak D call TRBD2 (7 bases). The CDR3 has 15 residues. The germline CDR1 and CDR2 sequences are DFQATT and SNEGSKA (reference sequence). Trimming took off 3 bases at V and 1 base at J, with 16 bases between the two ends. The CDR3 is CSAREGGGLSYEQYF. The CDR3 DNA sequence: TGCAGTGCTAGGGAGGGCGGGGGCCTTTCCTACGAGCAGTACTTC.

The table lists this clonotype with a few counts. The V call is TRBV27, the J call TRBJ2-4; TRBD2 is a possible D gene (5 bases). The DNA matches TRBJ2-7 better at its end, which makes the J call doubtful. Germline CDR1 reads MNHEY; CDR2 reads SMNVEV (reference sequence). This CDR3 is 14 amino acids long. This CDR3 reads CASSLSRTPSEQYF. CDR3 sequence (DNA): TGTGCCAGCAGTTTGTCCAGGACTCCCTCCGAGCAGTACTTC.

This clonotype was observed a handful of times. This chain connects TRBV12-3 or TRBV12-4 to TRBJ1-5; 7 nucleotides align to TRBD1. The CDR3 sequence is 15 residues long. Trimming removed 4 bases from V and 4 bases from J; junction bases left unmatched: 7. CDR3 coding DNA: TGTGCCAGCAGTTCTACAGGGGACTTGAATCAGCCCCAGCATTTT. Translated, it gives CASSSTGDLNQPQHF.

The rearrangement uses TRBV7-9 and TRBJ2-7; the D gene is possibly TRBD1 (7 bases). Between the trimmed V and J ends, which lost 5 bases and 2 bases, there was a span of 16 bases. The germline gives CDR1 SEHNR, CDR2 FQNEAQ (reference sequence). The length of the CDR3 is 15 residues. The chain's CDR3 is CASSPRGDRAYEQYF. The CDR3 DNA follows: TGTGCCAGCAGCCCGAGGGGGGACAGAGCCTACGAGCAGTACTTC. The full variable domain, in which reference TRBV7-9 and TRBJ2-7 provide the parts outside the CDR3, is DTGVSQNPRHKITKRGQNVTFRCDPISEHNRLYWYRQTLGQGPEFLTYFQNEAQLEKSRLLSDRFSAERPKGSFSTLEIQRTEQGDSAMYLCASSPRGDRAYEQYFGPGTRLTVT.

This chain links TRBV25-1 with TRBJ2-1; D possibly corresponds to TRBD1 (5 bases). The CDR3 loop spans 11 amino acids. CDR1 is MGHDK and CDR2 is SYGVNS in the germline V gene. Trimming stripped 7 bases from V and 14 bases from J, with 15 bases between. CDR3: CASTDSLFEFF. The CDR3 DNA is TGTGCCAGCACCGACAGTTTATTTGAGTTCTTC. The full variable domain, rest sourced from reference TRBV25-1 and TRBJ2-1, is EADIYQTPRYLVIGTGKKITLECSQTMGHDKMYWYQQDPGMELHLIHYSYGVNSTEKGDLSSESTVSRIRTEHFPLTLESARPSHTSQYLCASTDSLFEFFGPGTRLTVL.

The chain joins TRBV9 to TRBJ1-2, with D unclear. The CDR3 runs to 13 residues. CDR1 is SGDLS and CDR2 is YYNGEE in the germline V gene. V was trimmed by 0 bases and J by 3 bases, leaving 6 bases between them. The CDR3 region has the DNA TGTGCCAGCAGCGTAGACGCGGACTATGGCTACACCTTC. Encoded protein: CASSVDADYGYTF.

The rearrangement links TRBV28 to TRBJ1-1; 7 positions match TRBD1. CDR3 length equals 14 residues. Trimming removed 3 bases from V and 0 bases from J; junction bases left unmatched: 1. CDR1 is MDHEN and CDR2 is SYDVKM in the germline V gene. CDR3 residues: CASSFDRVNTEAFF. In nucleotides, the CDR3 is TGTGCCAGCAGTTTTGACAGGGTGAACACTGAAGCTTTCTTT.

This clonotype occurred a few times. The chain uses TRBV25-1 and TRBJ2-7; D gene uncertain. Trimming left V 1 base short and J 1 base short, with 11 bases between. Germline lookup yields CDR1 MGHDK and CDR2 SYGVNS. The CDR3 has 15 residues. DNA for the CDR3: TGTGCCAGCAGTGAATCAGGCAGCTTATCCTACGAGCAGTACTTC. Its protein product is CASSESGSLSYEQYF.

V gene TRBV6-5 combines with J gene TRBJ2-3; TRBD1 is a possible D gene (5 bases). Trimming removed 0 bases from V and 0 bases from J, with 13 bases in between. The CDR3 has 17 residues. Germline-derived CDR1 and CDR2 are MNHEY and SVGAGI. The CDR3 DNA reads as TGTGCCAGCAGTTACTCGGGTTGGACATTAAGCACAGATACGCAGTATTTT. It specifies CASSYSGWTLSTDTQYF.

The chain combines TRBV20-1 with TRBJ2-1; 7 nucleotides match TRBD2. The germline V gene has CDR1 DFQATT and CDR2 SNEGSKA (reference sequence). Trimming at V came to 4 bases and at J to 3 bases, leaving 6 bases not matched to a gene. The CDR3 runs 14 residues. The CDR3 region has the DNA TGCAGTGCTATCACTAGCGTTATCTACAATGAGCAGTTCTTC. Protein sequence: CSAITSVIYNEQFF.

The chain uses TRBV29-1 and TRBJ2-6; D remains unclear. Per the germline V gene, CDR1 is SQVTM and CDR2 is ANQGSEA. The ends were cut back, 2 bases at V and 0 bases at J, with 8 bases in the middle. This CDR3 comprises 15 residues. Written as DNA, the CDR3 is TGCAGCGTTGAAACGGCAGGCTCTGGGGCCAACGTCCTGACTTTC. This encodes CSVETAGSGANVLTF. Full variable domain (remainder filled in from reference TRBV29-1 and TRBJ2-6): SAVISQKPSRDICQRGTSLTIQCQVDSQVTMMFWYRQQPGQSLTLIATANQGSEATYESGFVIDKFPISRPNLTFSTLTVSNMSPEDSSIYLCSVETAGSGANVLTFGAGSRLTVL.

The V and J genes are TRBV6-5 and TRBJ2-5; possible D gene TRBD2, 6 bases. The germline CDR1 and CDR2 sequences are MNHEY and SVGAGI. CDR3 length: 13 amino acids. V was pared by 6 bases and J by 7 bases, with 15 bases between. The CDR3 coding sequence is TGTGCCAGCAGGAAGGGCGGGAAGAGGACCCAGTACTTC. Protein: CASRKGGKRTQYF.

In this sample, this clonotype turned up once. This chain joins TRBV9 and TRBJ2-2, with D hard to call. Germline CDR1 SGDLS, CDR2 YYNGEE. The CDR3 loop spans 14 amino acids. The V gene lost 1 base and the J gene lost 1 base, with 5 bases spanning the gap. CDR3 bases: TGTGCCAGCAGCGTATTACAGAACACCGGGGAGCTGTTTTTT. This sequence encodes CASSVLQNTGELFF.

V usage is TRBV2 and J usage is TRBJ1-5, with 9 bases lining up with TRBD1. From germline, CDR1 is SNHLY and CDR2 FYNNEI. The junction had 8 bases not matched to a gene; V was cut back by 5 bases and J by 9 bases. The CDR3 contains 14 residues. CDR3 coding DNA: TGTGCCAGCAGTCGGGACAGGGTTTCTCGGCCCCAGCATTTT. Residues: CASSRDRVSRPQHF.

The chain employs TRBV6-2 or TRBV6-3 and TRBJ2-5, with D possibly matching TRBD2 (7 bases). The V gene's germline CDR1 is MNHEY and CDR2 SVGEGT. The CDR3 spans 14 residues. The ends were cut back, 8 bases at V and 5 bases at J, with 18 bases in the middle. CDR3 protein: CASRLAGGRETQYF. The CDR3 DNA sequence: TGTGCCAGCCGACTAGCTGGGGGCCGGGAGACCCAGTACTTC.

This chain links TRBV27 with TRBJ1-2, with D possibly TRBD1 on 5 matching bases. Trimming stripped 7 bases from V and 5 bases from J, with 14 bases between. This CDR3 has 13 amino acids. Germline V gene sequence: CDR1 MNHEY, CDR2 SMNVEV (reference sequence). CDR3 DNA: TGTGCCAGCAAGCTCCGCAGGGAATATGGCTACACCTTC. Translation gives CASKLRREYGYTF.